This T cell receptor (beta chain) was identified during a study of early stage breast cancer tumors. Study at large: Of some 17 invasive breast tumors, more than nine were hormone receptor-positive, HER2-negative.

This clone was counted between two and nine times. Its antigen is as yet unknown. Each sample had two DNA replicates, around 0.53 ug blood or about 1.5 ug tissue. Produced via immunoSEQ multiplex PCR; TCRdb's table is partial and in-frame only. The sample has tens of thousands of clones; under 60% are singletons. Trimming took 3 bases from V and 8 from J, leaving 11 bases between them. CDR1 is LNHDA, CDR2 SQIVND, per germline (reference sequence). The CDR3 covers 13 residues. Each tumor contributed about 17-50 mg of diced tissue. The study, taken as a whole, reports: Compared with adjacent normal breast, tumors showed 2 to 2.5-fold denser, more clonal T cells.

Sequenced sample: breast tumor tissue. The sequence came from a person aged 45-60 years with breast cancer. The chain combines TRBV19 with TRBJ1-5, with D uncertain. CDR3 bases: TGTGCCAGTAGTATGCGGAGCTCGGAGCCCCAGCATTTT. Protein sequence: CASSMRSSEPQHF.